The sequence of this T cell receptor (beta chain) was determined in a study of CD8 T cells in Susac syndrome. Random hexamers were used to reverse transcribe an amount of roughly 0.45 to 1 ug RNA. One entry per CDR3 protein results from TCRdb running MiXCR on the immunoSEQ multiplex PCR reads. The table includes fewer than 65,000 distinct CDR3 sequences, roughly 92% detected once. V gave up 0 bases and J gave up 4 bases; unmatched junction bases: 2. This CDR3 spans 15 amino acids. Germline V lookup: CDR1 LNHNV, CDR2 YYDKDF (reference sequence). Material for sequencing was CD8+ T cells from PBMCs. The TCR sequence derives from a human donor in good health. The chain combines TRBV15 with TRBJ1-5; 8 bases align to TRBD1. CDR3 sequence reads: CATSRDRGQNQPQHF. The CDR3 nucleotides read TGTGCCACCAGCAGAGACAGGGGGCAAAATCAGCCCCAGCATTTT.